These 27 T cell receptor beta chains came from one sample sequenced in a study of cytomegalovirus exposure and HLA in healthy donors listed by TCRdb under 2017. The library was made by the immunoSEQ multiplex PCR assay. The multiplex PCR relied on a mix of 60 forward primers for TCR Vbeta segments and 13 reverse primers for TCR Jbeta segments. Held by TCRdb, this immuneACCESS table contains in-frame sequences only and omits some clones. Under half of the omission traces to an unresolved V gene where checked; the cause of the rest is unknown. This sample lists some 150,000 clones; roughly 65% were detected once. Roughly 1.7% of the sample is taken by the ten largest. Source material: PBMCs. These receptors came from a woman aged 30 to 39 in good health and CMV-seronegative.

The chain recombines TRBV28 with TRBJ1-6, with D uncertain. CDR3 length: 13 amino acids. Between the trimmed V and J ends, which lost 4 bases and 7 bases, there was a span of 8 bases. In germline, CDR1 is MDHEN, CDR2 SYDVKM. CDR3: CASSSGSNSPLHF. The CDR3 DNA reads TGTGCCAGCAGTTCGGGATCAAATTCACCCCTCCACTTT.

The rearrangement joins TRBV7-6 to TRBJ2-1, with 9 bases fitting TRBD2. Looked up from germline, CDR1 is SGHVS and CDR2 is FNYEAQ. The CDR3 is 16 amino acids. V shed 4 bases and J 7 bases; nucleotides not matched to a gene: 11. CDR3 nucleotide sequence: TGTGCCAGCAGCTCTGATTCGCGGGGGGGCCTAAATGAGCAGTTCTTC. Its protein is CASSSDSRGGLNEQFF.

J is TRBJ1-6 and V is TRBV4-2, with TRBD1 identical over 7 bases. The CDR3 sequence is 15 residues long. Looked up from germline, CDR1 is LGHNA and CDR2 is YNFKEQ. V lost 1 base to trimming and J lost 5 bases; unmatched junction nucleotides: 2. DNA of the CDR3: TGTGCCAGCAGCCAAGTTGACAGGGATAATTCACCCCTCCACTTT. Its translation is CASSQVDRDNSPLHF.

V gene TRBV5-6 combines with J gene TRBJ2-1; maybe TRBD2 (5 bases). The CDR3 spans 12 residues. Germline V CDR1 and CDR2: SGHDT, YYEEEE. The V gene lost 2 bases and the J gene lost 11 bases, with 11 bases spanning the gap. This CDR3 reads CASSFSGIKQFF. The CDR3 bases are TGTGCCAGCAGCTTCTCCGGGATCAAGCAGTTCTTC.

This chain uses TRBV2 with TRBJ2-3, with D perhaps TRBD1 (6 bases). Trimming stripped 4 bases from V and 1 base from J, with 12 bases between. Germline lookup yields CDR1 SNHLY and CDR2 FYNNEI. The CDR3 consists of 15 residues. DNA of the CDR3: TGTGCCAGCAGTGCACAGGGCAGCGGCACAGATACGCAGTATTTT. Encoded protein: CASSAQGSGTDTQYF. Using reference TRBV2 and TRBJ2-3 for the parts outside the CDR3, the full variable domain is EPEVTQTPSHQVTQMGQEVILRCVPISNHLYFYWYRQILGQKVEFLVSFYNNEISEKSEIFDDQFSVERPDGSNFTLKIRSTKLEDSAMYFCASSAQGSGTDTQYFGPGTRLTVL.

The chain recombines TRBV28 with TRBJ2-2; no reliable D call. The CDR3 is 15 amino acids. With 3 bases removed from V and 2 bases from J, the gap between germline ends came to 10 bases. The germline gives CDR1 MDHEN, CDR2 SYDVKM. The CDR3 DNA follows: TGTGCCAGCAGTTTCCTATACCTAAACACCGGGGAGCTGTTTTTT. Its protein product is CASSFLYLNTGELFF.

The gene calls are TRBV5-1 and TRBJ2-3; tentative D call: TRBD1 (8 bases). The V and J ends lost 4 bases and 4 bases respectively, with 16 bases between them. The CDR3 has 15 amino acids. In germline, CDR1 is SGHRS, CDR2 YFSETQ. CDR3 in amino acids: CASSLQGGVADTQYF. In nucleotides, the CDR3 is TGCGCCAGCAGCCTACAGGGGGGGGTGGCAGATACGCAGTATTTT.

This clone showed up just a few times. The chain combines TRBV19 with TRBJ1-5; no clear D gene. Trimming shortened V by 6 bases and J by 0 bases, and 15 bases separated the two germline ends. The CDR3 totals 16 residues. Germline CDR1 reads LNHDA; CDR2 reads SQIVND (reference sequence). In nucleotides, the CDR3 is TGTGCCAGTAGGGACTTACAAGAGTATAGCAATCAGCCCCAGCATTTT. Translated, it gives CASRDLQEYSNQPQHF.

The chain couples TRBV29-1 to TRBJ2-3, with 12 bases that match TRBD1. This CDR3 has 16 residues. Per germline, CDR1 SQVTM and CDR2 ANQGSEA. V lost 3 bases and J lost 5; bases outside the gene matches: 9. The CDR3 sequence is CSVDDPGQGAKDTQYF. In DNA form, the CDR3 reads TGCAGCGTTGACGACCCGGGACAGGGGGCCAAAGATACGCAGTATTTT.

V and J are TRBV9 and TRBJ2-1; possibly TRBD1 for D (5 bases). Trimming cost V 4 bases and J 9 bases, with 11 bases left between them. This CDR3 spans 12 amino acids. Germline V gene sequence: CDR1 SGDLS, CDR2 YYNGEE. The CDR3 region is CASSSQGLEQFF. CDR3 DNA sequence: TGTGCCAGCAGCTCCCAGGGTCTTGAGCAGTTCTTC. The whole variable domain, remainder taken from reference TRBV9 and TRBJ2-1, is DSGVTQTPKHLITATGQRVTLRCSPRSGDLSVYWYQQSLDQGLQFLIQYYNGEERAKGNILERFSAQQFPDLHSELNLSSLELGDSALYFCASSSQGLEQFFGPGTRLTVL.

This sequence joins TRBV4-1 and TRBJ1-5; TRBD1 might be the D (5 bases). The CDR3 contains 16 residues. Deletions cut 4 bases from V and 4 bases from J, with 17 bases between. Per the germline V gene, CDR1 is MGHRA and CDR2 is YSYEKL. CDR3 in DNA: TGCGCCAGCAGCCCACAGCCGGGGGAAACAAATCAGCCCCAGCATTTT. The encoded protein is CASSPQPGETNQPQHF.

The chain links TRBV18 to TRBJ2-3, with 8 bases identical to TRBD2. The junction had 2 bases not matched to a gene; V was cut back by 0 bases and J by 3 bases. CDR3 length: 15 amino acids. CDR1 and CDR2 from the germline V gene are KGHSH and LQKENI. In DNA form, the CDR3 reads TGTGCCAGCTCACCACCTAGCGGGACGACAGATACGCAGTATTTT. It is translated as CASSPPSGTTDTQYF.

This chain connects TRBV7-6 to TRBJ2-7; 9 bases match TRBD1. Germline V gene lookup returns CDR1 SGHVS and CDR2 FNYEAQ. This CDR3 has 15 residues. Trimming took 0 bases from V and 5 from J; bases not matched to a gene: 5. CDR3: CASSLAPGQGDEQYF. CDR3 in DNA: TGTGCCAGCAGCTTAGCACCGGGACAGGGTGACGAGCAGTACTTC. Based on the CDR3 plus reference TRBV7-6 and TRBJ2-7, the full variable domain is GAGVSQSPRYKVTKRGQDVALRCDPISGHVSLYWYRQALGQGPEFLTYFNYEAQQDKSGLPNDRFSAERPEGSISTLTIQRTEQRDSAMYRCASSLAPGQGDEQYFGPGTRLTVT.

The CDR3 sequence is CASSWSSGGEEKLFF. The CDR3, as DNA: TGCGCCAGCAGCTGGAGTAGCGGTGGTGAGGAAAAACTGTTTTTT. The genes are TRBV5-1 and TRBJ1-4; D not resolved. Germline CDR1 is SGHRS and CDR2 is YFSETQ. This CDR3 comprises 15 residues. The V gene lost 3 bases and the J gene lost 8 bases, with 17 bases spanning the gap.

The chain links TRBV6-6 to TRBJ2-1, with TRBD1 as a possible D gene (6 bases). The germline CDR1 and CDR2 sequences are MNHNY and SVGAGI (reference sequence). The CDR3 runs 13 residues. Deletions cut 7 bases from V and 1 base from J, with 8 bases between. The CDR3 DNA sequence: TGTGCCAGCACCACAGGGTCCTACAATGAGCAGTTCTTC. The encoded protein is CASTTGSYNEQFF.

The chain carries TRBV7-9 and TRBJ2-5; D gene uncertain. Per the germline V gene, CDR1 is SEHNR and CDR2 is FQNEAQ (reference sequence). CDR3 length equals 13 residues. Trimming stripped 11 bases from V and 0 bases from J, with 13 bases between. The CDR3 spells CARYHMNQETQYF. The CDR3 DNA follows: TGTGCCCGATACCACATGAACCAAGAGACCCAGTACTTC.

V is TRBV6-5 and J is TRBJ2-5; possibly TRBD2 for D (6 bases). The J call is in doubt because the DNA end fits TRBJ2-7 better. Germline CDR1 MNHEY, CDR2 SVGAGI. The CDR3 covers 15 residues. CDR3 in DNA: TGTGCCAGCAGAATGGGTAGCGGAGGGAACTACGAGCAGTACTTC. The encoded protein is CASRMGSGGNYEQYF.

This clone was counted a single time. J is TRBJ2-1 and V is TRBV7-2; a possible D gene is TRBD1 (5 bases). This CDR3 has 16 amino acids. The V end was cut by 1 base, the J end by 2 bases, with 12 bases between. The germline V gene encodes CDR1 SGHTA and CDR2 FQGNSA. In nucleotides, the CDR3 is TGTGCCAGCAGCTTAGGTGGACACCCTCCCTACAATGAGCAGTTCTTC. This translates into CASSLGGHPPYNEQFF.

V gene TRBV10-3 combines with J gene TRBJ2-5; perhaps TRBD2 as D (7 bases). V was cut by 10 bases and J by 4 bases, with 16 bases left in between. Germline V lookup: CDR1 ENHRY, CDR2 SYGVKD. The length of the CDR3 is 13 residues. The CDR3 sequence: CASRGDTRETQYF. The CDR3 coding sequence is TGTGCCAGCCGGGGGGACACCCGAGAGACCCAGTACTTC.

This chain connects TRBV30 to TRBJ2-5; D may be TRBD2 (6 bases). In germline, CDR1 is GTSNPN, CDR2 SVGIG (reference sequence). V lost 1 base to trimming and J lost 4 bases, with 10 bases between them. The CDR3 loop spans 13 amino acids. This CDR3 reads CAWSGYGGETQYF. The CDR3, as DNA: TGTGCCTGGAGTGGGTACGGGGGAGAGACCCAGTACTTC.

The chain's CDR3 is CASSKQGANEQYF. In DNA form, the CDR3 reads TGTGCCAGCAGCAAACAGGGGGCTAACGAGCAGTACTTC. This sequence joins TRBV25-1 and TRBJ2-7; 9 bases align to TRBD1. V was pared by 6 bases and J by 5 bases, with 5 bases of the junction left unmatched. The CDR3 is 13 residues long. CDR1 is MGHDK, CDR2 SYGVNS, per germline.

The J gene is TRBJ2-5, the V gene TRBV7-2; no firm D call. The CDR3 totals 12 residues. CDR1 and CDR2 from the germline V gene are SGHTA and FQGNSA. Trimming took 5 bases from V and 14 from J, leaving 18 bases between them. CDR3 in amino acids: CASSPSRSTYYF. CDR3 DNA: TGTGCCAGCAGCCCATCCCGGAGTACCTATTACTTC. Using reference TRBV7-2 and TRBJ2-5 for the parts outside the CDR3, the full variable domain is GAGVSQSPSNKVTEKGKDVELRCDPISGHTALYWYRQSLGQGLEFLIYFQGNSAPDKSGLPSDRFSAERTGGSVSTLTIQRTQQEDSAVYLCASSPSRSTYYFGPGTRLLVL.

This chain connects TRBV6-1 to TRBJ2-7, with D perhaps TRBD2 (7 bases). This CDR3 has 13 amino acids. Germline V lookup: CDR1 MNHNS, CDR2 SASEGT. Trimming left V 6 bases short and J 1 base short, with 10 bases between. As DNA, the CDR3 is TGTGCCAGCAGGCGGGGGCTGTCCTACGAGCAGTACTTC. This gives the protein CASRRGLSYEQYF.

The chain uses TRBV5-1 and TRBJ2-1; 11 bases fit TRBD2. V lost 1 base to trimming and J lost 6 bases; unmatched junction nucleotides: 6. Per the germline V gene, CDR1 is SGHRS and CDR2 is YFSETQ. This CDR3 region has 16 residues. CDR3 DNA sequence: TGCGCCAGCAGCTTGTTTATAACTAGCGGGAGCAATGAGCAGTTCTTC. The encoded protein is CASSLFITSGSNEQFF.

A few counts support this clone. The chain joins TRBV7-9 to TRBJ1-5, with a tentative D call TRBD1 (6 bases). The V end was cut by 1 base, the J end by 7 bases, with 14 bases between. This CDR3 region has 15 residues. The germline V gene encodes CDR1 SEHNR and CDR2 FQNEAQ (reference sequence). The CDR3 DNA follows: TGTGCCAGCAGCTTAGGGTCAGGGGCTTGGCAGCCCCAGCATTTT. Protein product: CASSLGSGAWQPQHF.

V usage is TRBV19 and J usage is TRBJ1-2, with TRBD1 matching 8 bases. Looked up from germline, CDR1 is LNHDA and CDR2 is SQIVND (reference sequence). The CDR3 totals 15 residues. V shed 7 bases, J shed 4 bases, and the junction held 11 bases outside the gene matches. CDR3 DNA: TGTGCCAGTACCTCCCTAGGACAGGGAACCTATGGCTACACCTTC. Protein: CASTSLGQGTYGYTF.

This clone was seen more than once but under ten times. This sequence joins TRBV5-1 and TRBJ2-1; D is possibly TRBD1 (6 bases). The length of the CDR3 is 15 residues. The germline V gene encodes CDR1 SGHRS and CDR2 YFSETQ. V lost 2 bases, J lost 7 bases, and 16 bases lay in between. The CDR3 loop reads CASSLGGPGLNEQFF. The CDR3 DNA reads TGCGCCAGCAGCTTAGGGGGACCAGGGCTGAATGAGCAGTTCTTC.